What follows describes a single T cell receptor (beta chain). Antigen: not known. This sample was included in a study of shared clonotypes between healthy human individuals. Study-wide background: There were three CD4 naive, three CD4 memory, two CD8 naive and one CD8 memory plates per donor. Whole-study results and caveats: Among the subsets, naive ones generally showed larger estimated richness than memory ones. Donor scarcity curtailed the genetic and exposure-history diversity represented herein.

Between the trimmed V and J ends, which lost 3 bases and 1 base, there was a span of 14 bases. CDR1 MNHNS and CDR2 SASEGT come from the germline V gene. CDR3 length: 16 amino acids. In the study's own analysis: With immunoSEQ giving junction-only sequences and no quality scores, filtering differed. The method was immunoSEQ multiplex PCR; TCRdb's version includes in-frame clones alone and lacks a portion of them. The V and J calls and the clone size are those of that table, but D and trimming were determined from the DNA. The sample holds just under 95,000 clones, 60% to 75% seen once. The TCR was taken from a man aged 25-40 years in good health. The chain has TRBV6-1 and TRBJ2-3; either TRBD1 or TRBD2 may supply D (6 bases each). The sample comprised memory CD8+ T cells sorted from blood. As to subset: CD45RO+ cells pooled with CCR7-negative TemRA cells. This chain's CDR3 is CASSDPSGAGTDTQYF. CDR3 DNA: TGTGCCAGCAGTGATCCGTCGGGGGCCGGCACAGATACGCAGTATTTT.